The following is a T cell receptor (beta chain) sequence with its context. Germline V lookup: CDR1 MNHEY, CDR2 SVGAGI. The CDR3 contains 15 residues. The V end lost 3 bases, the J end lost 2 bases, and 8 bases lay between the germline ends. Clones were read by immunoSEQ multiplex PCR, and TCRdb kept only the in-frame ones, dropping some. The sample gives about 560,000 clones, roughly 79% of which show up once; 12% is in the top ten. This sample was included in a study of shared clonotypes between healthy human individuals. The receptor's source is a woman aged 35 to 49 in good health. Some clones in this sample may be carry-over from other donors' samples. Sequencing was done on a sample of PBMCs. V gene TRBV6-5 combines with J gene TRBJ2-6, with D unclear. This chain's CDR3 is CASSYGSTGANVLTF. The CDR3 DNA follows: TGTGCCAGCAGTTATGGTAGCACTGGGGCCAACGTCCTGACTTTC.